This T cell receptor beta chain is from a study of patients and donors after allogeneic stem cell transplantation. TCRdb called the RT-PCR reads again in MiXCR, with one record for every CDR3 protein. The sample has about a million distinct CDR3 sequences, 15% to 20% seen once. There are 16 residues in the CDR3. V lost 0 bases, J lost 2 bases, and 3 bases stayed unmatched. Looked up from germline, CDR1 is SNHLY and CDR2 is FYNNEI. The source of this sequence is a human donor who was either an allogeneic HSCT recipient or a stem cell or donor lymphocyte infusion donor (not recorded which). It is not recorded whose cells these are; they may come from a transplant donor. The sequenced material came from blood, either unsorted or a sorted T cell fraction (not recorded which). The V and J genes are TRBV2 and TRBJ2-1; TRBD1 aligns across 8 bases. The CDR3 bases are TGTGCCAGCAGTGAAGCTTTACAGGGGGCCTACAATGAGCAGTTCTTC. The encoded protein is CASSEALQGAYNEQFF.